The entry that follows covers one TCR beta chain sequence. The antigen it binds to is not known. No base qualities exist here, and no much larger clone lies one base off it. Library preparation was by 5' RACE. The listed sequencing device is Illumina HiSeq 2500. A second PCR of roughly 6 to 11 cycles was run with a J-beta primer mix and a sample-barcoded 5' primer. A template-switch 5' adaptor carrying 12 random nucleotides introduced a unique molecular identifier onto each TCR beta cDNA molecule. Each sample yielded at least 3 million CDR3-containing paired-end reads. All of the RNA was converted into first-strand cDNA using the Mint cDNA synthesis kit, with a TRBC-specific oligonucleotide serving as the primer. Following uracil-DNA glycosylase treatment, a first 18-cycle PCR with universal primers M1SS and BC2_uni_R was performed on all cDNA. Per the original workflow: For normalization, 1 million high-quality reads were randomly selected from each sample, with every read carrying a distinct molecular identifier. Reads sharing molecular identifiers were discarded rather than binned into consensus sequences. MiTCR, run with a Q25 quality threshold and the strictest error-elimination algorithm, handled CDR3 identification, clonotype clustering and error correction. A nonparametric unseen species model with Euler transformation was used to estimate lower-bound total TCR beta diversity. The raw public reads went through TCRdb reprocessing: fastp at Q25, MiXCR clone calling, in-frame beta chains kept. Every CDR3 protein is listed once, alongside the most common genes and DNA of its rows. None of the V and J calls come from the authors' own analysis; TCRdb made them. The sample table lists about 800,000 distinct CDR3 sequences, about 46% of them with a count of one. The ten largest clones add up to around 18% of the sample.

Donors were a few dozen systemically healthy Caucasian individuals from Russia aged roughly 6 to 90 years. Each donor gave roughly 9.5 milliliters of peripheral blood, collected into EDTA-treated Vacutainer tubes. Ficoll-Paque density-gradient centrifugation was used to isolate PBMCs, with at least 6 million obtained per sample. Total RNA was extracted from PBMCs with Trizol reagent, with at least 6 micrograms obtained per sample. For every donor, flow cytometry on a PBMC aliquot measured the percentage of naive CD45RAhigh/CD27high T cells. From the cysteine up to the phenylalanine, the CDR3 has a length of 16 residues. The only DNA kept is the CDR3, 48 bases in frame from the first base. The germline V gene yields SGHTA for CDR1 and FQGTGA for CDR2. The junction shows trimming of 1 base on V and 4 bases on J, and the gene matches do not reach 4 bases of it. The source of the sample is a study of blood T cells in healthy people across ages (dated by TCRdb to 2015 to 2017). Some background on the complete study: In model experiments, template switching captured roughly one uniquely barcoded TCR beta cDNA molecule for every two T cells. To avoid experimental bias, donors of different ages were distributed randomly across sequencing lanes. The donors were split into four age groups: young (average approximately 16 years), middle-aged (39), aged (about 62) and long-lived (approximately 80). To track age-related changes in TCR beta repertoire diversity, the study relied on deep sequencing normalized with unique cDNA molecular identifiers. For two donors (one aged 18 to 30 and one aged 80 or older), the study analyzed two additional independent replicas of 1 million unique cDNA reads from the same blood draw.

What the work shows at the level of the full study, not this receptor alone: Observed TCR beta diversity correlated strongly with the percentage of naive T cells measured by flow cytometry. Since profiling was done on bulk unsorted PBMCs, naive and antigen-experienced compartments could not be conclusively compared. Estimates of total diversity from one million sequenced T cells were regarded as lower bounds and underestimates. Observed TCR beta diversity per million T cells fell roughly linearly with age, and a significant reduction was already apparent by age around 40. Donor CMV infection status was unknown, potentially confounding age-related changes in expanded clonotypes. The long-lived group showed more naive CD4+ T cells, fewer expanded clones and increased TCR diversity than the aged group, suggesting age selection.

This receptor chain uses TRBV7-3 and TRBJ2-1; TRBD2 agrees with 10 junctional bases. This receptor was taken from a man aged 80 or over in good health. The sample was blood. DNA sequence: TGTGCCAGCAGCTTAAGGAAACTAGCGGGGTACAATGAGCAGTTCTTC. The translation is CASSLRKLAGYNEQFF. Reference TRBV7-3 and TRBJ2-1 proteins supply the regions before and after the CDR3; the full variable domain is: GAGVSQTPSNKVTEKGKYVELRCDPISGHTALYWYRQSLGQGPEFLIYFQGTGAADDSGLPNDRFFAVRPEGSVSTLKIQRTERGDSAVYLCASSLRKLAGYNEQFFGPGTRLTVL.